This T cell receptor (beta chain) was obtained from a study of cytomegalovirus exposure and HLA in healthy donors. The protocol was immunoSEQ multiplex PCR, while the TCRdb copy is restricted to in-frame clones and leaves out a portion. Among some 60,000 clones, approximately 96% were seen once, and the ten largest hold 0.7% to 0.95%. V lost 7 bases and J lost 7; bases outside the gene matches: 1. This CDR3 spans 12 amino acids. CDR1 and CDR2 (germline): LNHNV, YYDKDF (reference sequence). The gene calls are TRBV15 and TRBJ2-7, with 13 bases aligning to TRBD2. The sample was PBMCs. The sequence came from a man younger than 30 in good health and CMV-seronegative. The CDR3, as DNA: TGTGCCACCAAGGGACTAGCGGGAGAGCAGTACTTC. It encodes CATKGLAGEQYF.